This T cell receptor (beta chain) was obtained from a study of brain T cells in children with intractable seizures. This CDR3 region has 13 residues. The V and J ends lost 5 bases and 4 bases respectively, with 12 bases between them. Germline values: CDR1 SGHDT, CDR2 YYEEEE. Regarding the study as a whole: HCMV serostatus was not known, and viral specificity came from CDR3 similarity only. Absence of clones before surgery may stem from lower sequencing depth.

Here immunoSEQ multiplex PCR was the method, and the copy in TCRdb shows in-frame clones only, minus some. The sample lists some 64,000 clones; about 96% were seen once. Worth noting for this clone: What it binds is unknown.

Sequencing was limited to surgery cases with top T cell transcript signatures in brain tissue. Patients received at least one anti-epileptic drug before surgery. The receptor comes from a boy younger than two with focal cortical dysplasia and intractable seizures. The gene calls are TRBV5-6 and TRBJ2-5; a possible D gene is TRBD2 (7 bases). The sequenced sample was peripheral blood, obtained at surgery. The CDR3 nucleotides read TGTGCCAGCAGATTAGGGGGGGGAGAGACCCAGTACTTC. Encoded protein: CASRLGGGETQYF.